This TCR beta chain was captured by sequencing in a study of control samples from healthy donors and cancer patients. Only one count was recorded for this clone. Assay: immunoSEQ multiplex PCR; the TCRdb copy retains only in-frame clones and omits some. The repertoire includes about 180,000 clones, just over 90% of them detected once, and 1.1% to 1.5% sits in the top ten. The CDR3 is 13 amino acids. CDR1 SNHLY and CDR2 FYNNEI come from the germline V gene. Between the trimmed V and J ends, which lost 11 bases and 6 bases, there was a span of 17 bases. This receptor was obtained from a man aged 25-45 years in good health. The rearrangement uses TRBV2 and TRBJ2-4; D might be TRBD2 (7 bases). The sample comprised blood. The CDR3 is CAVDEGGGNIQYF. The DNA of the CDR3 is TGTGCCGTGGATGAGGGAGGGGGAAACATTCAGTACTTC.